The rows below give T cell receptor beta chains drawn from one sample of a study of blood T cell repertoires in COVID-19. Using immunoSEQ multiplex PCR, the repertoire was profiled, and TCRdb retains in-frame clones only, with some absent. The data contain roughly 99,000 clones, more than 65% of them singletons. Source material: peripheral blood. The receptors here all came from a woman aged 80 or older with acute or convalescent COVID-19. The CDR3 runs from the conserved cysteine through the conserved F or W. D genes are given only for firm matches. Size tells how often a clone was seen (once, few, many) or the class of an expanded clone, and some rows leave it out.

d_call j_call v_call clone_size cdr3_nt cdr3_aa
NA TRBJ2-3 TRBV20-1 NA TGCAGTGCTAGTAATCCTGCAGGTAGCACAGATACGCAGTATTTT CSASNPAGSTDTQYF
TRBD2 TRBJ2-5 TRBV29-1 NA TGCAGCGTTTCTACAGTAGATTTCGCGGGGGGGCTGGAGACCCAGTACTTC CSVSTVDFAGGLETQYF
TRBD1 TRBJ1-2 TRBV18 NA TGTGCCAGCTCAGAGTCCCGGGACAGTAGCTACACCTTC CASSESRDSSYTF
TRBD1 TRBJ1-6 TRBV6-5 NA TGTGCCAGCAGTTACGGGGACAGGCGAGATAATTCACCCCTCCACTTT CASSYGDRRDNSPLHF
NA TRBJ1-5 TRBV6-5 NA TGTGCCAGCAAAGGTAGGGAGCCCCCCAATCAGCCCCAGCATTTT CASKGREPPNQPQHF
NA TRBJ1-1 TRBV7-8 NA TGTGCCAGCAGCTTAGTTCGTCAGGGAACTGAAGCTTTCTTT CASSLVRQGTEAFF
TRBD1 TRBJ1-2 TRBV18 NA TGTGCCAGCTCACCGGGACAGACCAACTATGGCTACACCTTC CASSPGQTNYGYTF
NA TRBJ1-2 TRBV2 NA TGTGCCAGCAGTGAAGAGGGAGAAGGGGGCTATGGCTACACCTTC CASSEEGEGGYGYTF
TRBD1 TRBJ2-1 TRBV9 NA TGTGCCAGCAGCGGAATACAGGGGGCTTCCGAGCAGTTCTTC CASSGIQGASEQFF
TRBD1 TRBJ2-1 TRBV2 NA TGTGCCAGCAGGGGACAGGGGAATGAGCAGTTCTTC CASRGQGNEQFF
NA TRBJ1-1 TRBV19 NA TGTGCCAGTAGTACAGGGTGGAAGGAAGCTTTCTTT CASSTGWKEAFF
TRBD1 TRBJ1-2 TRBV7-2 NA TGTGCCAGCAGCTCACAACAGGGGGCGCATGGCTACACCTTC CASSSQQGAHGYTF
NA TRBJ1-3 TRBV12-3/TRBV12-4 NA TGTGCCAGCAGTTTAACAGCTGGAAACACCATATATTTT CASSLTAGNTIYF
NA TRBJ1-1 TRBV6-2/TRBV6-3 few TGTGCCAGCAGTTATAGGGAGCGGGCTGAAGCTTTCTTT CASSYRERAEAFF
TRBD2 TRBJ2-5 TRBV5-1 once TGCGCCAGCAGCCCCCTTGGGGAGGGTGGGAGAGAGACCCAGTACTTC CASSPLGEGGRETQYF
NA TRBJ1-4 TRBV12-3/TRBV12-4 NA TGTGCCAGCTCTCCTGGGGCCCCAGACAAACTGTTTTTT CASSPGAPDKLFF
TRBD1 TRBJ1-1 TRBV5-1 NA TGCGCCAGCAGCACGGGACAGGTGGCGAACACTGAAGCTTTCTTT CASSTGQVANTEAFF
TRBD2 TRBJ2-1 TRBV6-2/TRBV6-3 NA TGTGCCAGCAGTTACGGAAAGCGGGGGGTGTTGGATGAGCAGTTCTTC CASSYGKRGVLDEQFF
NA TRBJ1-1 TRBV12-3/TRBV12-4 NA TGTGCCAGCAGCTCTACAGGAGACAATGAAGCTTTCTTT CASSSTGDNEAFF
NA TRBJ2-3 TRBV11-3 once TGTGCCAGCAGCTTAGACAGTTCTAGCACAGATACGCAGTATTTT CASSLDSSSTDTQYF
NA TRBJ1-2 TRBV29-1 once TGCAGCGTTGAAACAGGGAGAGGTGGCTACACCTTC CSVETGRGGYTF
TRBD1 TRBJ2-6 TRBV3-1/TRBV3-2 NA TGTGCCAGCAGCCAACACCTCCAGACAGGGTGCGGGGCCAACGTCCTGACTTTC CASSQHLQTGCGANVLTF
TRBD2 TRBJ2-5 TRBV7-2 NA TGTGCCAGCAGCTTAGGAACTAGCGGGGGGCCGAGGGAGACCCAGTACTTC CASSLGTSGGPRETQYF
TRBD2 TRBJ2-5 TRBV4-3 NA TGCGCCAGCAGCCAAGGGGCCGCGGGGGGTAGGGAGACCCAGTACTTC CASSQGAAGGRETQYF
TRBD1 TRBJ1-5 TRBV15 NA TGTGCCACCAGCGAAGGACAGGGGGCTGGTCAGCCCCAGCATTTT CATSEGQGAGQPQHF
TRBD2 TRBJ2-5 TRBV5-4 NA TGTGCCAGCAGCCTAAGCGGGGGGGCTAGGGAGACCCAGTACTTC CASSLSGGARETQYF
NA TRBJ2-3 TRBV19 NA TGTGCCAGTAGTATTGGACTAAACACAGATACGCAGTATTTT CASSIGLNTDTQYF
NA TRBJ1-1 TRBV6-9 NA TGTGCCAGCAGTTATCAGGTAGGGGACACTGAAGCTTTCTTT CASSYQVGDTEAFF
NA TRBJ1-2 TRBV12-3/TRBV12-4 NA TGTGCCAGCAGTTCACAAGCGTGGAATGGCTACACCTTC CASSSQAWNGYTF
NA TRBJ1-2 TRBV7-2 NA TGTGCCAGCAGCTTTCGTGACAGCCTTTATGGCTACACCTTC CASSFRDSLYGYTF
NA TRBJ2-7 TRBV28 few TGTGCCAGCCGGACCGGGACGGCGGAGGGCGAGCAGTACTTC CASRTGTAEGEQYF
TRBD2 TRBJ2-2 TRBV7-2 few TGTGCCAGCAGCTTTAGGGCGAGTAGCGGGGGGGCCGGGGAGCTGTTTTTT CASSFRASSGGAGELFF
NA TRBJ2-7 TRBV5-1 NA TGCGCCAGCAGCTTCTTGTTCCGTTTACGGGACTCCCCCTACGAGCAGTACTTC CASSFLFRLRDSPYEQYF
TRBD1 TRBJ1-3 TRBV6-5 NA TGTGCCAGCAGAGACAGACAGGGCTTTGGAAACACCATATATTTT CASRDRQGFGNTIYF
TRBD2 TRBJ2-3 TRBV7-2 once TGTGCCAGCAGCCCGCGGACTAGCGGGGGGGCAGATACGCAGTATTTT CASSPRTSGGADTQYF
NA TRBJ1-5 TRBV6-2/TRBV6-3 NA TGTGCCAGCAGTTACGGCCAGGCCGTTAATCAGCCCCAGCATTTT CASSYGQAVNQPQHF
NA TRBJ1-1 TRBV6-2/TRBV6-3 NA TGTGCCAGCAGTTACCTTCGGAGATCTGAAGCTTTCTTT CASSYLRRSEAFF
TRBD1 TRBJ2-2 TRBV30 NA TGTGCCTGGAGAACCATCGGACAGGGTGGGAACACCGGGGAGCTGTTTTTT CAWRTIGQGGNTGELFF
TRBD2 TRBJ2-3 TRBV28 NA TGTGCCAGCAGTTTTAGAAGGCTAGCGGGGGGGCGCACAGATACGCAGTATTTT CASSFRRLAGGRTDTQYF
NA TRBJ1-5 TRBV2 NA TGTGCCAGCAGTGAGTCACAACCCAATCAGCCCCAGCATTTT CASSESQPNQPQHF
TRBD1 TRBJ2-1 TRBV28 NA TGTGCCAGCAGTTTTGACAGGGGCGACAATGAGCAGTTCTTC CASSFDRGDNEQFF
NA TRBJ2-1 TRBV5-1 once TGCGCCAGCAGCTTGGGGCAGGGAGGAGATGAGCAGTTCTTC CASSLGQGGDEQFF